This section outlines one T cell receptor beta chain sequence together with its context. The sample belongs to a study of shared clonotypes between healthy human individuals. The data were produced by immunoSEQ multiplex PCR, yet TCRdb's version contains in-frame clones alone and is incomplete. The table shows about 2.3 million clones, with less than 95% occurring only once. Losses at the gene ends were 2 bases for V and 3 bases for J; bases not matched to a gene: 1. Germline CDR1 and CDR2: SEHNR and FQNEAQ (reference sequence). The CDR3 covers 14 residues. Material for sequencing was naive CD4+ T cells from PBMCs. Subset denoted: CD45RA+ positively selected. The chain joins TRBV7-9 to TRBJ2-7; 10 nucleotides line up with TRBD2. The clonotype was recovered from a young man in good health. Some clones in this sample may be carry-over from other donors' samples. CDR3 in amino acids: CASSLLAGDYEQYF. The CDR3 DNA is TGTGCCAGCAGCTTACTAGCGGGAGACTACGAGCAGTACTTC.